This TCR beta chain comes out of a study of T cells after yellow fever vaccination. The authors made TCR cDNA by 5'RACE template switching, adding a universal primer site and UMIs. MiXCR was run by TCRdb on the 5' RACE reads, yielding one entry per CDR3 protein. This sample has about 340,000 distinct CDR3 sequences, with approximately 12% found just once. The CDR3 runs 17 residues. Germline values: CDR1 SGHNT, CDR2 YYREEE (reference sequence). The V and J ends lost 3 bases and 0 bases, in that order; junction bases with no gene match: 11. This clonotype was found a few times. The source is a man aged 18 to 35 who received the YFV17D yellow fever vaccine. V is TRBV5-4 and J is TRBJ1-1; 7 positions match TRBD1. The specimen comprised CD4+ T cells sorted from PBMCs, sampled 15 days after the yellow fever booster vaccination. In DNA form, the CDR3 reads TGTGCCAGCAGCTCACAGACAGGGACAAGAATGAACACTGAAGCTTTCTTT. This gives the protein CASSSQTGTRMNTEAFF.